This T cell receptor beta chain was obtained from a study of T-cell reconstitution after alpha-beta-depleted transplantation in children. Germline V CDR1 and CDR2: SQVTM, ANQGSEA. V lost 8 bases to trimming and J lost 6 bases, with 20 bases between them. CDR3 length: 13 residues. This clonotype was recorded at least ten times. Antigen: not known. Whole-study results and caveats: Approximately two months post-transplant, alpha-beta T cells reportedly originated from several hundred expanded graft clones. The study traced high day-60 TCRbeta diversity in some patients to surviving recipient T cells and thymic progenitors. Fresh T-cell production supplied most of the T-cell counts and diversity seen one year after transplant.

Unique molecular identifiers featured in how the TCRbeta library was prepared. MiXCR, run by TCRdb on the PCR reads, gives a single entry per CDR3 protein. The sample has over 100,000 distinct CDR3 sequences; roughly 7.1% are singletons. Sequencing was performed on PBMCs, taken before TCRalphabeta/CD19-depleted stem cell transplant. The chain links TRBV29-1 to TRBJ2-7, with D possibly matching TRBD1 (7 bases). This sequence was found in a boy younger than 10 with acute lymphoblastic leukemia, due to receive a stem cell transplant. In DNA form, the CDR3 reads TGCAGCTTCGCGACAGGGAGGCCTACCGAGCAGTACTTC. It codes for CSFATGRPTEQYF.